This paragraph covers one T cell receptor beta chain sequence. Its antigen is still unknown. The sample originates from a study of cytomegalovirus exposure and HLA in healthy donors. The study, taken as a whole, reports: When analyzed later, a missense DCLRE1C variant was found to be linked to TCR beta V- and J-gene trimming. It was likely that a cluster of highly shared sequence variants was a sequencing artifact. In most subjects, TCR beta sequences reportedly gave accurate predictions of HLA-A and HLA-B alleles.

Trimming pared 3 bases from V and 5 bases from J, leaving 18 bases between. Germline V CDR1 and CDR2: SQVTM, ANQGSEA. CDR3 size: 15 residues. The PCR made use of 60 Vbeta and 13 Jbeta primers. Assay: immunoSEQ multiplex PCR; the TCRdb copy retains only in-frame clones and omits some. The sample includes around 230,000 clones, around 76% of them seen just once. In nominal health when sampled, donors likely had unrecorded immune exposures nonetheless. This sequence joins TRBV29-1 and TRBJ2-3, with D possibly TRBD1 on 6 matching bases. Specimen: PBMCs. This receptor was obtained from a middle-aged man in good health and CMV-seropositive. The CDR3 DNA reads TGCAGCGTTGAGTGGCCCACAGGGATCTTAGATACGCAGTATTTT. Translation: CSVEWPTGILDTQYF.